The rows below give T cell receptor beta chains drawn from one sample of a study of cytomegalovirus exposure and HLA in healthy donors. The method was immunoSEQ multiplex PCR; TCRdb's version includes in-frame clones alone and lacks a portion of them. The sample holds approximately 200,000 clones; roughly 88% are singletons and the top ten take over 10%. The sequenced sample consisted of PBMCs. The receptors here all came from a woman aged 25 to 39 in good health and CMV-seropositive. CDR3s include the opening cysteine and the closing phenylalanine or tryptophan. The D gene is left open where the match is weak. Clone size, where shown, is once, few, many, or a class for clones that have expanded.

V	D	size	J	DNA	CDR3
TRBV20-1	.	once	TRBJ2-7	TGCAGTGTCAGGGGCTTCTACGAGCAGTACTTC	CSVRGFYEQYF
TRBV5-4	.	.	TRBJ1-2	TGTGCCAGCAGCCGTGAAAGACCCGAGACAAACTATGGCTACACCTTC	CASSRERPETNYGYTF
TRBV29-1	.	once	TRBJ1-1	TGCAGCGTTGAAGATCTAGGAAACCCGAACACTGAAGCTTTCTTT	CSVEDLGNPNTEAFF
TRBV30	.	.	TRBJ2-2	TGTGCCCTGAATAGAATAGCTGCCGGGGAGCTGTTTTTT	CALNRIAAGELFF
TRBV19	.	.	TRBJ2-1	TGTGCCAGTAGTATAGGAGGCACAACTCGCCTACAGCAGTTCTTC	CASSIGGTTRLQQFF
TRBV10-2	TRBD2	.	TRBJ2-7	TGCGCCACCCAAGGGCTAGCGGGAACCTACGAGCAGTACTTC	CATQGLAGTYEQYF
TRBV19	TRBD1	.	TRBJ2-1	TGTGCCAGTAGTACCATTACCCGGGACAGGAGCTACAATGAGCAGTTCTTC	CASSTITRDRSYNEQFF
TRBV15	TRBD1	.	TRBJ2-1	TGTGCCACCAGCAGAGAGGGACAGGGGGCCTTCAATGAGCAGTTCTTC	CATSREGQGAFNEQFF
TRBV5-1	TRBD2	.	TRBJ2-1	TGCGCCAGCAGCTTGCTAGCGGGAGAGGTCAATGAGCAGTTCTTC	CASSLLAGEVNEQFF
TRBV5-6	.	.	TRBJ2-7	TGTGCCAGCAGCTTGGGCGTGGTTACCTACGAGCAGTACTTC	CASSLGVVTYEQYF
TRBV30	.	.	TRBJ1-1	TGTGCCTGGAGGCCCCGGACAGCGATGAACACTGAAGCTTTCTTT	CAWRPRTAMNTEAFF
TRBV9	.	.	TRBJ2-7	TGTGCCAGCAGCGTAGGGCAGGGGACAACCTACGAGCAGTACTTC	CASSVGQGTTYEQYF
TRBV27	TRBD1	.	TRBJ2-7	TGTGCCAGCAGTTTGGGGGCAGGGGGCTTCTACGAGCAGTACTTC	CASSLGAGGFYEQYF
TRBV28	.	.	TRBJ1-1	TGTGCCAGCAGCTCGACAGTGGGTTCGGAAGCTTTCTTT	CASSSTVGSEAFF
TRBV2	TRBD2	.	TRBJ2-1	TGTGCCATACAACCGGGACTAGCGGGAAACAATGAGCAGTTCTTC	CAIQPGLAGNNEQFF
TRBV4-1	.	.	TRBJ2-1	TGCGCCAGCAGCCGCCAGGGCTATGAGCAGTTCTTC	CASSRQGYEQFF
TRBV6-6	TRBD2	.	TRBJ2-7	TGTGCCAGCACCCCAGGACTAGCGGGAGCCTACGAGCAGTACTTC	CASTPGLAGAYEQYF
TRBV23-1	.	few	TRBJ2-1	TGCGCCAGCAGATCGATTAGGGGGTATGAGCAGTTCTTC	CASRSIRGYEQFF
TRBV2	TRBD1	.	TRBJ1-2	TGTGCCAGCAGAGCCTTGACAGGGGGCAGTGGCTACACCTTC	CASRALTGGSGYTF
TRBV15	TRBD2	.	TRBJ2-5	TGTGCCACCAGCAGTGGACTAGCGGTAGAGACCCAGTACTTC	CATSSGLAVETQYF
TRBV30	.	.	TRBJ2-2	TGTGCCTCCCTCCTCGGCGGGGAGCTGTTTTTT	CASLLGGELFF
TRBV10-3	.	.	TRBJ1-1	TGTGCCACCCGCCGAGGTACGAACACTGAAGCTTTCTTT	CATRRGTNTEAFF
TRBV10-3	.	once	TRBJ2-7	TGTGCCATCAGTAGCGGCTTAACCTACGAGCAGTACTTC	CAISSGLTYEQYF
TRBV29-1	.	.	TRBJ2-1	TGCAGCGTTGAATTAGCTGCCGATGAGCAGTTCTTC	CSVELAADEQFF
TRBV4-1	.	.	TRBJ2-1	TGCGCCAGCAACTCTCTAGGAGTCTACAATGAGCAGTTCTTC	CASNSLGVYNEQFF
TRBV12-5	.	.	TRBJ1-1	TGTGCTAGTGGTTTGTCCCTGGGGGCGGCTTTCTTT	CASGLSLGAAFF
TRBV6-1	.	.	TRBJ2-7	TGTGCCAGCAAGGAAGGCCAGGGATACCTTTACGAGCAGTACTTC	CASKEGQGYLYEQYF
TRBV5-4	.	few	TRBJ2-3	TGTGCCAGCAGCGCTGCTAGCACGCACGGGGATACGCAGTATTTT	CASSAASTHGDTQYF
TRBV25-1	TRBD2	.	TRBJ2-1	TGTGCCAGCAGTAAGCGGGGGGGAGACGAGCAGTTCTTC	CASSKRGGDEQFF
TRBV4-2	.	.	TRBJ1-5	TGTGCCAGCAGCCAAGATTTTTACAGTCATCAGCCCCAGCATTTT	CASSQDFYSHQPQHF
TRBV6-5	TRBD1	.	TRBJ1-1	TGTGCCAGCAGTCAAAACAGGGGGGTAACTGAAGCTTTCTTT	CASSQNRGVTEAFF
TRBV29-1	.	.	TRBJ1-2	TGCAGCGTTGAAGACGGGAACTATGGCTACACCTTC	CSVEDGNYGYTF
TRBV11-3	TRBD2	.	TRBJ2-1	TGTGCCAGCAGCTTAGTCGGGGGGGACTATAGCGGAAGGCAGTTCTTC	CASSLVGGDYSGRQFF
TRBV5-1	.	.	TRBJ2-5	TGCGCCAGCAGCTTGGAGAGGTCAGAGACCCAGTACTTC	CASSLERSETQYF
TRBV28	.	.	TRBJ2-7	TGTGCCAGCAGCGGGACCTACGAGCAGTACTTC	CASSGTYEQYF
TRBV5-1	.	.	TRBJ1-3	TGCGCCAGCAGGACTTCCGGGTCGACTGGAAACACCATATATTTT	CASRTSGSTGNTIYF
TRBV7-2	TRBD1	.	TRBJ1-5	TGTGCCAGCAGCTTACTGGGACAGGGGGCGAGTCAGCCCCAGCATTTT	CASSLLGQGASQPQHF
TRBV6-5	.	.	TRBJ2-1	TGTGCCAGCAGTTCCGGGGGAGTGAATGAGCAGTTCTTC	CASSSGGVNEQFF
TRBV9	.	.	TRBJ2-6	TGTGCCAGCAGCGTAGATACCCTGGGCAGCCCTGGGGCCAACGTCCTGACTTTC	CASSVDTLGSPGANVLTF
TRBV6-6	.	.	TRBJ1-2	TGTGCCAGCAGTTACGATAGACTCTATGGCTACACCTTC	CASSYDRLYGYTF
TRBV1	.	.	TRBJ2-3	TGCACCAGCAGCCAGGCCCTTGCGGTAAGCGGGAGGGAAGATACGCAGTATTTT	CTSSQALAVSGREDTQYF
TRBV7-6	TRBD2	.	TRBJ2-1	TGTGCCAGCAGCTCTCTCGCGGGACTAGGTTACAATGAGCAGTTCTTC	CASSSLAGLGYNEQFF
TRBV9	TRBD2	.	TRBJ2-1	TGTGCCAGCAGCCTGCGGGGGGTGGAAGTGGATGAGCAGTTCTTC	CASSLRGVEVDEQFF
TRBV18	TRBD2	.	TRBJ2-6	TGTGCCAGCTCACGGTCTAGCGGGGCCTCTGGGGCCAACGTCCTGACTTTC	CASSRSSGASGANVLTF
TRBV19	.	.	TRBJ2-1	TGTGCCAGTAGTTCCGCGGGAATGGGCAATGAGCAGTTCTTC	CASSSAGMGNEQFF
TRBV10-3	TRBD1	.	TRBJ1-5	TGTGCCATCGGAGCAGGACAGGGGAGTTTAAGCAATCAGCCCCAGCATTTT	CAIGAGQGSLSNQPQHF
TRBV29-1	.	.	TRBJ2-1	TGCAGCGTTGGGGGAGAGTTCTCAAGGTCCTACAATGAGCAGTTCTTC	CSVGGEFSRSYNEQFF
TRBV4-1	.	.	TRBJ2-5	TGCGCCAGCAGCCAAGAGCGTTTCGCGCAGGGGTTTTCTCGGGAGACCCAGTACTTC	CASSQERFAQGFSRETQYF
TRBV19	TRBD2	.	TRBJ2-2	TGTGCCAGTAGTTGGTTTCTAGCGGACACCGGGGAGCTGTTTTTT	CASSWFLADTGELFF